The rows below give T cell receptor beta chains drawn from one sample of a study of beta chain features in type 1 diabetes. Data came from immunoSEQ multiplex PCR; TCRdb stores just in-frame clones and leaves some out. The sample lists 240,000 or so clones, 68% occurring once. The sample taken for sequencing was naive CD4+ T cells from blood. The receptors stem from a man aged 30 to 39 in good health. Each CDR3 is given with its conserved first and last residue. D genes are given only for firm matches. The size field is filled for only some rows; it gives once, few, many or a size class.

d_call,j_call,v_call,clone_size,cdr3_aa,cdr3_nt
.,TRBJ2-1,TRBV6-5,.,CASSYPGSEQFF,TGTGCCAGCAGTTACCCGGGTTCTGAGCAGTTCTTC
.,TRBJ2-4,TRBV19,few,CASSIDRSRENIQYF,TGTGCCAGTAGTATAGACAGGTCACGGGAAAACATTCAGTACTTC
.,TRBJ2-1,TRBV28,.,CASSPRWGRGNEQFF,TGTGCCAGCAGTCCCCGGTGGGGTAGAGGCAATGAGCAGTTCTTC
TRBD1,TRBJ1-2,TRBV30,.,CAWSAPGQGLYGYTF,TGTGCCTGGAGTGCGCCGGGACAGGGACTCTATGGCTACACCTTC
.,TRBJ2-5,TRBV25-1,.,CASSDLGLGAHQETQYF,TGTGCCAGCAGTGATTTAGGTCTCGGGGCTCACCAAGAGACCCAGTACTTC
TRBD1,TRBJ1-1,TRBV7-9,few,CASSTKGAGNTEAFF,TGTGCCAGCAGCACCAAGGGGGCGGGGAACACTGAAGCTTTCTTT
.,TRBJ2-7,TRBV28,.,CASMEAVTYEQYF,TGTGCCAGCATGGAGGCTGTTACCTACGAGCAGTACTTC
.,TRBJ2-7,TRBV13,once,CASSYRQYDYEQYF,TGTGCCAGCAGTTACAGACAGTACGATTACGAGCAGTACTTC
.,TRBJ2-3,TRBV7-9,.,CASSLARGNTDTQYF,TGTGCCAGCAGCTTAGCAAGAGGGAACACAGATACGCAGTATTTT
TRBD1,TRBJ1-6,TRBV29-1,.,CSVLDREDSPLHF,TGCAGCGTTCTGGACAGGGAGGATTCACCCCTCCACTTT
.,TRBJ2-1,TRBV7-8,.,CASSLALGNEQFF,TGTGCCAGCAGCTTAGCGCTGGGAAATGAGCAGTTCTTC
.,TRBJ2-1,TRBV30,.,CAWSVSGEQFF,TGTGCCTGGAGTGTTTCGGGTGAGCAGTTCTTC
TRBD2,TRBJ2-3,TRBV30,few,CAWDQTSGSPGDTQYF,TGTGCCTGGGACCAAACTAGCGGGAGCCCTGGGGATACGCAGTATTTT
.,TRBJ1-5,TRBV4-1,.,CASSQQWDSNQPQHF,TGCGCCAGCAGCCAGCAGTGGGATAGCAATCAGCCCCAGCATTTT
TRBD1,TRBJ1-2,TRBV5-6,.,CASSSLDRAIGYTF,TGTGCCAGCAGCTCCTTGGACAGGGCGATCGGCTACACCTTC
.,TRBJ2-3,TRBV18,.,CASSPGGTDTQYF,TGTGCCAGCTCACCAGGGGGCACGGATACGCAGTATTTT
.,TRBJ2-7,TRBV2,.,CASSLDSSYEQYF,TGTGCCAGCAGTCTCGACAGCTCCTACGAGCAGTACTTC
.,TRBJ2-4,TRBV28,once,CASSLGGTKNIQYF,TGTGCCAGCAGTTTAGGAGGGACCAAAAACATTCAGTACTTC
.,TRBJ2-5,TRBV28,.,CASSSRGPQETQYF,TGTGCCAGCAGTTCCCGGGGGCCACAAGAGACCCAGTACTTC
.,TRBJ2-3,TRBV29-1,.,CSVRLKLTDTQYF,TGCAGCGTAAGACTTAAACTCACAGATACGCAGTATTTT
.,TRBJ2-2,TRBV7-7,.,CASSPGLGGTGELFF,TGTGCCAGCAGCCCGGGTCTCGGGGGCACCGGGGAGCTGTTTTTT
TRBD1,TRBJ2-7,TRBV18,.,CASSPTGVEQYF,TGTGCCAGCTCACCGACAGGGGTCGAGCAGTACTTC
TRBD1,TRBJ1-1,TRBV15,.,CATSRSRQGAIEAFF,TGTGCCACCAGCAGATCCCGACAGGGAGCGATTGAAGCTTTCTTT
TRBD2,TRBJ2-3,TRBV29-1,.,CSVAPGTSGGSRLLDTQYF,TGCAGCGTCGCCCCAGGGACTAGCGGGGGGTCCCGCCTTCTAGATACGCAGTATTTT
.,TRBJ1-1,TRBV29-1,few,CSAGGGLNTEAFF,TGCAGCGCTGGGGGAGGCCTGAACACTGAAGCTTTCTTT
TRBD1,TRBJ1-5,TRBV30,.,CAWSVPGQAKESSQHF,TGTGCCTGGAGTGTACCGGGACAGGCGAAGGAATCATCCCAGCATTTT
TRBD2,TRBJ2-5,TRBV2,.,CASEGLVAGQETQYF,TGTGCCAGCGAGGGTCTCGTAGCGGGACAAGAGACCCAGTACTTC
.,TRBJ1-3,TRBV6-6,.,CASSYPPRSGNTIYF,TGTGCCAGCAGTTACCCACCTCGTTCTGGAAACACCATATATTTT
.,TRBJ2-5,TRBV30,.,CAWSVFGGAQETQYF,TGTGCCTGGAGTGTGTTCGGAGGGGCCCAAGAGACCCAGTACTTC
.,TRBJ2-5,TRBV2,.,CASSPLGVGETQYF,TGTGCCAGCAGTCCACTCGGGGTTGGAGAGACCCAGTACTTC
.,TRBJ2-3,TRBV7-2,.,CASSLVRASTDTQYF,TGTGCCAGCAGCTTAGTGCGGGCAAGCACAGATACGCAGTATTTT
.,TRBJ2-3,TRBV7-8,.,CASSSGWGADTQYF,TGTGCCAGCAGCTCCGGGTGGGGCGCAGATACGCAGTATTTT
.,TRBJ1-1,TRBV29-1,.,CSVDKENTEAFF,TGCAGCGTTGATAAGGAGAACACTGAAGCTTTCTTT
TRBD2,TRBJ2-7,TRBV4-3,.,CASSQDSRTREQYF,TGCGCCAGCAGCCAAGATTCTAGGACTAGAGAGCAGTACTTC
.,TRBJ2-3,TRBV30,.,CAWSDGVTDTQYF,TGTGCCTGGAGTGATGGGGTAACAGATACGCAGTATTTT
.,TRBJ2-3,TRBV4-1,.,CASSQDAPGGTQYF,TGCGCCAGCAGCCAAGATGCCCCTGGGGGTACGCAGTATTTT
.,TRBJ2-1,TRBV7-2,once,CASAGAFGPYNEQFF,TGTGCCAGCGCTGGGGCCTTCGGGCCCTACAATGAGCAGTTCTTC
.,TRBJ1-6,TRBV30,few,CAWSVIRTVRNSPLHF,TGTGCCTGGAGTGTAATAAGGACAGTCCGAAATTCACCCCTCCACTTT
.,TRBJ2-7,TRBV21-1,.,CASSTWTGAYEQYF,TGTGCCAGCAGCACCTGGACAGGGGCCTACGAGCAGTACTTC
TRBD1,TRBJ2-7,TRBV10-3,.,CAISFGQAYEQYF,TGTGCCATCAGTTTCGGACAGGCTTACGAGCAGTACTTC
TRBD1,TRBJ1-4,TRBV30,.,CAWVFKPGQGDEKLFF,TGTGCCTGGGTCTTTAAACCGGGACAGGGAGACGAAAAACTGTTTTTT
.,TRBJ2-1,TRBV29-1,.,CSEAAGGEQFF,TGCAGCGAAGCAGCCGGCGGTGAGCAGTTCTTC
.,TRBJ2-5,TRBV29-1,few,CSVADGTAETQYF,TGCAGCGTTGCGGACGGGACTGCAGAGACCCAGTACTTC
.,TRBJ2-1,TRBV9,once,CASSVEPSDNPAGQFF,TGTGCCAGCAGCGTAGAACCCTCGGATAACCCCGCGGGGCAGTTCTTC
.,TRBJ2-7,TRBV11-2,.,CASSSRISRVSVGEQYF,TGTGCCAGCAGCTCGCGGATCTCCCGCGTAAGCGTGGGCGAGCAGTACTTC
.,TRBJ2-4,TRBV30,.,CAWVRRAAKNIQYF,TGTGCCTGGGTGAGGAGGGCAGCCAAAAACATTCAGTACTTC
TRBD1,TRBJ2-4,TRBV30,once,CAWGTGGLGNIQYF,TGTGCCTGGGGTACAGGGGGGTTAGGAAACATTCAGTACTTC
.,TRBJ2-1,TRBV27,.,CATRRAGTGNNEQFF,TGTGCCACCCGTCGCGCCGGGACTGGAAACAATGAGCAGTTCTTC
TRBD2,TRBJ2-3,TRBV29-1,.,CSARGLVKADTQYF,TGCAGCGCCCGTGGACTAGTAAAGGCAGATACGCAGTATTTT
.,TRBJ2-7,TRBV4-3,.,CASSQAYRYEQYF,TGCGCCAGCAGCCAAGCCTACAGGTACGAGCAGTACTTC
.,TRBJ2-3,TRBV7-2,.,CASSLAQGRKDTQYF,TGTGCCAGCAGCTTAGCCCAGGGACGGAAAGATACGCAGTATTTT
.,TRBJ2-1,TRBV29-1,few,CSVEDRRYNEQFF,TGCAGCGTTGAAGATCGCCGATACAATGAGCAGTTCTTC